The 2 T cell receptor beta chains given below trace back to one sample, sequenced in a study of shared T cell receptors in the human thymus. Profiled with immunoSEQ multiplex PCR; TCRdb holds only in-frame clones, not every one. The sample gives about 610,000 clones, 85% to 90% of which show up once; over 0.008% is in the top ten. This sample also belongs to another study, concerning human thymus T cells.

Input material: thymocytes. Source of these receptors: a boy in the first two years of life with a congenital heart defect.

V and J are TRBV7-2 and TRBJ2-1; TRBD1 agrees at 7 bases. Germline V gene lookup returns CDR1 SGHTA and CDR2 FQGNSA. CDR3 length: 16 residues. V lost 1 base and J lost 3; bases outside the gene matches: 6. The chain's CDR3 is CASSLEKDRSYNEQFF. The CDR3 DNA sequence: TGTGCCAGCAGCTTAGAAAAGGACAGGAGCTACAATGAGCAGTTCTTC.

V and J are TRBV6-1 and TRBJ1-5; 7 bases are shared with TRBD1. Trimming removed 3 bases from V and 6 bases from J; junction bases left unmatched: 8. Germline V gives CDR1 MNHNS, CDR2 SASEGT. The CDR3 sequence is 15 residues long. Here the CDR3 reads CASSEIRGKGQPQHF. The CDR3 coding sequence is TGTGCCAGCAGTGAGATCAGGGGGAAAGGTCAGCCCCAGCATTTT.